Following are 5 T cell receptor beta chains from one sample sequenced in a study of T cell repertoires in cytomegalovirus infection. The antigens these receptors bind are not known. TCRdb reprocessed the reads with MiXCR, giving one entry per CDR3 protein. The sample contains 450,000 to 650,000 distinct CDR3 sequences, 35% to 50% of which appear only once. This specimen was cultured PBMCs, taken from culture after CMV antigen stimulation. All receptors derive from a human donor in good health (CMV status not recorded). Some clones in this sample may be carry-over from other donors' samples.

This chain joins TRBV7-7 and TRBJ2-1; the match to TRBD2 covers 9 bases. The CDR3 sequence is 17 residues long. Per germline, CDR1 SSHAT and CDR2 FNYEAQ (reference sequence). Unmatched junction bases numbered 12, after V lost 5 bases and J lost 4 bases. In nucleotides, the CDR3 is TGTGCCAGCAGCCCAAAAGCGGGAGGCTCGGGGTACAATGAGCAGTTCTTC. Protein sequence: CASSPKAGGSGYNEQFF.

The gene calls are TRBV12-3 or TRBV12-4 and TRBJ1-1; 9 positions agree with TRBD1. The V and J ends lost 3 bases and 6 bases, in that order; junction bases with no gene match: 8. The CDR3 loop spans 15 amino acids. The DNA for the CDR3 is TGTGCCAGCAGTTTTGCAACACAGGGGGCCGCTGAAGCTTTCTTT. Encoded protein: CASSFATQGAAEAFF.

The chain links TRBV6-5 to TRBJ2-1; D is possibly TRBD2 (6 bases). V shed 7 bases and J shed 5 bases, with 15 bases lying between them. CDR1 and CDR2 from the germline V gene are MNHEY and SVGAGI. The CDR3 has 14 amino acids. Here the CDR3 DNA reads TGTGCCAGCATGGACTACCGGGCTCACAATGAGCAGTTCTTC. It codes for CASMDYRAHNEQFF.

The table lists this clonotype with a few counts. The J gene is TRBJ2-7, the V gene TRBV28, with D possibly called TRBD1 or TRBD2 (5 bases each). Looked up from germline, CDR1 is MDHEN and CDR2 is SYDVKM. V dropped 6 bases and J dropped 8 bases, with 20 bases sitting between them. The CDR3 loop spans 14 amino acids. The CDR3 loop reads CASRGLGEGAQQYF. The CDR3 DNA is TGTGCCAGCAGGGGTTTGGGAGAAGGGGCTCAGCAGTACTTC.

The V call is TRBV4-1, the J call TRBJ2-1; 10 bases are shared with TRBD2. Germline V lookup: CDR1 MGHRA, CDR2 YSYEKL. V was clipped by 3 bases and J by 0 bases; unmatched bases: 8. The CDR3 consists of 18 residues. CDR3 sequence reads: CASSHSSGRRSSYNEQFF. The CDR3, as DNA: TGCGCCAGCAGCCATTCTAGCGGGAGAAGGAGCTCCTACAATGAGCAGTTCTTC.